This T cell receptor (beta chain) was identified during a study of blood T cells in healthy people across ages. On this clonotype: No antigen is known for it.

There were healthy Caucasian individuals from Russia, aged about 6 to 95, serving as donors. CDR1 and CDR2 from the germline V gene are SGDLS and YYNGEE. The V gene lost 3 bases and the J gene lost 4 bases, with 14 bases spanning the gap. CDR3 length: 14 residues. Points from the study as a whole: Significant beta diversity loss was already apparent by age roughly 44, declining roughly linearly.

Through a sample-barcoded 5' primer and a J-beta primer mix, a second PCR was run for roughly 6 to 11 cycles. Through a template-switch adaptor with 12 random nucleotides, each cDNA molecule received a tag. TCRdb re-called the 5' RACE reads through MiXCR, storing one row per CDR3 protein. The sample contains roughly 1 million distinct CDR3 sequences, 25% of which appear only once. This sample also appeared in a second study, on T cells of mothers and their children. From that second work: Each donor was one of three healthy Caucasian mothers or one of their six children.

The chain has TRBV9 and TRBJ2-7; D unclear. Sample: blood. This clonotype was obtained from a girl aged 2 to 9 in good health. The CDR3 DNA reads TGTGCCAGCAGCGAGGCTGGTTCGGATTACGAGCAGTACTTC. Encoded protein: CASSEAGSDYEQYF.